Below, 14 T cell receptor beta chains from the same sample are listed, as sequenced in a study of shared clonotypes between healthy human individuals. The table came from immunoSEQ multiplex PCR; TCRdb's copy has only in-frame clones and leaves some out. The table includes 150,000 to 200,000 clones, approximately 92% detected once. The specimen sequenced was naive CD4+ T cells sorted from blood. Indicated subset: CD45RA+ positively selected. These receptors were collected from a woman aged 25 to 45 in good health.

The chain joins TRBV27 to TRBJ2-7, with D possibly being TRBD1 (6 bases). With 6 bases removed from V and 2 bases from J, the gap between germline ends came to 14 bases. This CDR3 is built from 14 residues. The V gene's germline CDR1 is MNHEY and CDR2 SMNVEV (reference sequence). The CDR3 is CASRDRLITYEQYF. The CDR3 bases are TGTGCCAGCAGAGACAGGCTTATTACCTACGAGCAGTACTTC.

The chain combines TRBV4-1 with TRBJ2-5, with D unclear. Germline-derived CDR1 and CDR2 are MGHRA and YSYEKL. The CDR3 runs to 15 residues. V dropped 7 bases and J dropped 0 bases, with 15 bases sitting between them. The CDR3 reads CASTLSVGYQETQYF. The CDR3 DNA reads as TGCGCCAGCACTCTCTCGGTGGGGTACCAAGAGACCCAGTACTTC.

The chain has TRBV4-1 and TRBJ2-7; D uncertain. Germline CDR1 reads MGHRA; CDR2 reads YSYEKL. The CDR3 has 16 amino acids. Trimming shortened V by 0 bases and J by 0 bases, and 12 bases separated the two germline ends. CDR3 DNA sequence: TGCGCCAGCAGCCAAGATGGCCGGGCGAGCTCCTACGAGCAGTACTTC. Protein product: CASSQDGRASSYEQYF.

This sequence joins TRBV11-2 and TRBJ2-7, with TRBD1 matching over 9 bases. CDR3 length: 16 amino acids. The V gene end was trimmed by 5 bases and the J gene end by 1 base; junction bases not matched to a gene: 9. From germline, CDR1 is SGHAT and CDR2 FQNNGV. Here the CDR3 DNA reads TGTGCCAGCAGCCGCAGGAGACAGGGGGATTCCTACGAGCAGTACTTC. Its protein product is CASSRRRQGDSYEQYF. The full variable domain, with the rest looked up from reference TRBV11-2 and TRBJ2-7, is EAGVAQSPRYKIIEKRQSVAFWCNPISGHATLYWYQQILGQGPKLLIQFQNNGVVDDSQLPKDRFSAERLKGVDSTLKIQPAKLEDSAVYLCASSRRRQGDSYEQYFGPGTRLTVT.

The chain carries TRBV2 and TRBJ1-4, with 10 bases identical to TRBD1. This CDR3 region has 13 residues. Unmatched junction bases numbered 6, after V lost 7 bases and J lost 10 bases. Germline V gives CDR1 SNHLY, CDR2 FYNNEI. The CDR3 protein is CASTGTGVVKLFF. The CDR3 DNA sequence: TGTGCCAGCACCGGGACAGGGGTGGTAAAACTGTTTTTT.

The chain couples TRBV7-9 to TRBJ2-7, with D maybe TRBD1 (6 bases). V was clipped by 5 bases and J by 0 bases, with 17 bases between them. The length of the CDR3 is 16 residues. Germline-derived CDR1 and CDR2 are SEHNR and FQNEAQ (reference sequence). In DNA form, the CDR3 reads TGTGCCAGCAGCGTAGTGGGGGCAGCGTCCTCCTACGAGCAGTACTTC. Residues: CASSVVGAASSYEQYF.

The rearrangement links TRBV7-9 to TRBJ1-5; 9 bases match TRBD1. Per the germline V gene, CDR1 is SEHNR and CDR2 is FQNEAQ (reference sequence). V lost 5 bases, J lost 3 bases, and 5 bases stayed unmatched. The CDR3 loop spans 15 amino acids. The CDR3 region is CASSPGQGPNQPQHF. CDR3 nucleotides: TGTGCCAGCAGCCCCGGACAGGGGCCCAATCAGCCCCAGCATTTT.

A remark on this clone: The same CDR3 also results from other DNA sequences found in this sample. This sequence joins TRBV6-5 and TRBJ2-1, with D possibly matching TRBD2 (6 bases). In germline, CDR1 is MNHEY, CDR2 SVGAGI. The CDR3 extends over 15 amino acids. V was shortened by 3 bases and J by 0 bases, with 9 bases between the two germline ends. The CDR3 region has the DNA TGTGCCAGCAGTTATGGAGGGAGCTCCTACAATGAGCAGTTCTTC. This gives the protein CASSYGGSSYNEQFF.

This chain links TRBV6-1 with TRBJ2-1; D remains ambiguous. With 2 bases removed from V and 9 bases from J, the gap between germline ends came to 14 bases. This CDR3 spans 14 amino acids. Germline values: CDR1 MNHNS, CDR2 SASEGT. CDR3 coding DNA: TGTGCCAGCAGTGAACGGGTCCCCCTCTTTGAGCAGTTCTTC. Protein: CASSERVPLFEQFF.

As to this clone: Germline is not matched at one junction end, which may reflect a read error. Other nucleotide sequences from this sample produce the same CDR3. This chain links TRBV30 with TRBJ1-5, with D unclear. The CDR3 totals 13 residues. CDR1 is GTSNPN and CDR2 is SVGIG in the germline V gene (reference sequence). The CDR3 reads CAWTTLDGKPQHF. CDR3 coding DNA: TGTGCCTGGACAACCCTCGACGGAAAGCCCCAACATTTT.

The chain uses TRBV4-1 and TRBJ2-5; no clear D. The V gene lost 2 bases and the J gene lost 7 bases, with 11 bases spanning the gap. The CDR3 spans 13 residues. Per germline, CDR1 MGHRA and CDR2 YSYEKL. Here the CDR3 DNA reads TGCGCCAGCAGCCAACTACCGGGTGGGACCCAGTACTTC. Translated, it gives CASSQLPGGTQYF.

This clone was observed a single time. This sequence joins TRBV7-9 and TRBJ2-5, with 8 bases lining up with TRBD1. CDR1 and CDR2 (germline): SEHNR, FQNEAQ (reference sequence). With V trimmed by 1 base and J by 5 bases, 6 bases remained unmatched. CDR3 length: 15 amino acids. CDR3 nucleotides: TGTGCCAGCAGCTTAGTCGGACAGGGCCGGGAGACCCAGTACTTC. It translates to CASSLVGQGRETQYF.

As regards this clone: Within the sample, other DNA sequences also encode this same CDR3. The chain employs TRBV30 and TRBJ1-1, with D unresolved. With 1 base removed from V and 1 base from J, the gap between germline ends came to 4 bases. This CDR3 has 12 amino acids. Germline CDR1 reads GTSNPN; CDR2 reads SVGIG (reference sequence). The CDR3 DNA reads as TGTGCCTGGAGTGCTGGGAACACTGAAGCTTTCTTT. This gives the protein CAWSAGNTEAFF.

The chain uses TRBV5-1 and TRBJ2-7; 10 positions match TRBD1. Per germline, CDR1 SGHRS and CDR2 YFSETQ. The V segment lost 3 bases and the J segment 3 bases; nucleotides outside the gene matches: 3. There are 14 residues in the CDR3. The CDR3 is CASSSGQGNYEQYF. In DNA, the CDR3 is TGCGCCAGCAGCTCGGGACAGGGGAACTACGAGCAGTACTTC.